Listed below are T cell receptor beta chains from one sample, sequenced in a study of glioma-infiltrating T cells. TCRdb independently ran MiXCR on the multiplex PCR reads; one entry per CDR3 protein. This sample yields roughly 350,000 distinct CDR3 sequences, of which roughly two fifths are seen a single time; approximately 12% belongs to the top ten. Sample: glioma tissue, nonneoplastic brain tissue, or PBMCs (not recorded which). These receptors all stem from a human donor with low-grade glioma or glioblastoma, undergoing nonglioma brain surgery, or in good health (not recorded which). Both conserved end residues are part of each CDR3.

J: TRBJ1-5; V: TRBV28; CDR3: CASSLYGQGGTQPQHF
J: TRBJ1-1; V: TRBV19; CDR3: CASTPGREAFF
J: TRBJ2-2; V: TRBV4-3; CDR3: CASSRTGGYTGELFF
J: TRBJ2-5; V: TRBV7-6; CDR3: CASSLMATQETQYF
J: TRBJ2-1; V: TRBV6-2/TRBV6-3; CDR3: CASSYNPTGVRQFF
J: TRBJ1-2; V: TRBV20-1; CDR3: CSASRGTGPYGYTF
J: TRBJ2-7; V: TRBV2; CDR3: CASKASVGFSHEQYF
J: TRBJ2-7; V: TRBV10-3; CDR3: CAISYQGAERGYEQYF
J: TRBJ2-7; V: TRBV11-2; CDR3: CASSPSRGGYYEQYF
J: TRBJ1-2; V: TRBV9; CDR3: CANSAPTSGYGYTF
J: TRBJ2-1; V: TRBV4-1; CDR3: CASSQDRGVPSSYNEQFF
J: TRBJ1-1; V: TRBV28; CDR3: CASSLSRRAFF
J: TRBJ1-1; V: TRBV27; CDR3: CASSLRGRWGTVNTEAFF
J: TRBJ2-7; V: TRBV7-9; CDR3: CASSRPTGLAASYEQYF
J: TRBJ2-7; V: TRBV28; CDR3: CASSSRGLSAYEQYF
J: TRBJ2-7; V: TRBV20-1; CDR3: CSVESDGTGQDEQYF
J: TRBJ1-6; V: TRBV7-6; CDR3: CASSLQGSHSPLHF
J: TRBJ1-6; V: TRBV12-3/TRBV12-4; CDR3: CASSQDYNAAYNSPLHF
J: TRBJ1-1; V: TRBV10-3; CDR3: CAISTRGIEAFF
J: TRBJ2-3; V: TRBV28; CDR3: CASSLREGPPDTQYF
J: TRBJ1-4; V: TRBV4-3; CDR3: CASSQDIANEKLFF
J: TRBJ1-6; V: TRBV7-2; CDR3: CASSLSRGQGSPLHF
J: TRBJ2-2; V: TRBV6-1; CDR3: CASSQPGLATTGELFF
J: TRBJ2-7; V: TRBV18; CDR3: CASSPGLAGESEQYF
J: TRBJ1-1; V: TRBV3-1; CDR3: CASSQDSRSTEAFF
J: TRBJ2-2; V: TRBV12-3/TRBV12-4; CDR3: CASRGLAGVGGELFF
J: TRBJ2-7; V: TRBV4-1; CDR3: CASSHPGLAVSYEQYF
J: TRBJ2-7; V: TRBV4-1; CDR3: CASSHPSQRIEQYF